This TCR beta chain was identified in a study of T-cell reconstitution after alpha-beta-depleted transplantation in children. This clonotype was counted at least ten times. Its specificity is not known. This CDR3 is 13 amino acids long. J was trimmed by 2 bases and V by 7 bases; bases with no gene match: 7. In germline, CDR1 is SQVTM, CDR2 ANQGSEA. Study-level findings and limits: One year after transplant, T-cell counts and diversity came mostly from newly produced T cells. After transplant, at about two months, alpha-beta T cells were reportedly derived from several hundred expanded graft clones.

The TCRbeta library was prepared with unique molecular identifiers. Each CDR3 protein gets one entry after TCRdb re-called the PCR reads with MiXCR. The table has fewer than 700,000 distinct CDR3 sequences, 23% seen once. The chain couples TRBV29-1 to TRBJ2-7; 8 bases map to TRBD1. The sample consisted of PBMCs, mostly from graft donor cells, taken 360 days after TCRalphabeta/CD19-depleted stem cell transplant. This TCR was recovered from a boy younger than two who had a stem cell transplant for acute myeloid leukemia, so the T cells may come from the graft donor. The CDR3: CSASGQGTYEQYF. For the CDR3, the DNA is TGCAGCGCCAGCGGACAGGGAACCTACGAGCAGTACTTC.